These 26 T cell receptor beta chains originate from one sample sequenced in a study of shared clonotypes between healthy human individuals. Profiled with immunoSEQ multiplex PCR; TCRdb holds only in-frame clones, not every one. The table lists 950,000 to 1,100,000 clones, approximately 76% of them singletons. Sequencing was performed on memory CD4+ T cells sorted from blood. Subset described: CD45RA-negative fraction. All receptors derive from a man aged 18 to 30 in good health.

Worth noting for this clone: The sample holds other DNA sequences that translate to the same CDR3. The gene calls are TRBV6-6 and TRBJ2-7; 9 bases line up with TRBD2. With V trimmed by 3 bases and J by 2 bases, 2 bases remained unmatched. The CDR3 totals 14 residues. Germline loops: CDR1 MNHNY, CDR2 SVGAGI (reference sequence). This CDR3 is CASSYERGAYEQYF. The CDR3 bases are TGTGCCAGCAGTTATGAGCGGGGGGCCTACGAGCAGTACTTC.

The rearrangement uses TRBV9 and TRBJ2-2, with TRBD1 matching 9 bases. The CDR3 spans 19 residues. The V and J ends lost 3 bases and 5 bases, in that order; junction bases with no gene match: 17. CDR1 and CDR2 (germline): SGDLS, YYNGEE. In DNA form, the CDR3 reads TGTGCCAGCAGCGCCCACAGGGGGCTAGGGAACAGTGCAACCGGGGAGCTGTTTTTT. Protein sequence: CASSAHRGLGNSATGELFF.

This clone was seen at least ten times. The chain is built from TRBV30 and TRBJ1-1; D remains unclear. This CDR3 contains 15 residues. V was clipped by 0 bases and J by 1 base, with 12 bases between them. Germline CDR1 GTSNPN, CDR2 SVGIG (reference sequence). CDR3 region: CAWSVSGRKNTEAFF. The CDR3 region has the DNA TGTGCCTGGAGTGTATCCGGGCGGAAGAACACTGAAGCTTTCTTT.

This clone was found a few times. The rearrangement joins TRBV10-3 to TRBJ2-5; TRBD1 aligns across 7 bases. With V trimmed by 10 bases and J by 5 bases, 13 bases remained unmatched. CDR1 ENHRY and CDR2 SYGVKD come from the germline V gene. This CDR3 is built from 14 residues. For the CDR3, the DNA is TGTGCCACATCCGGACAGGACAAGTTGGAGACCCAGTACTTC. This gives the protein CATSGQDKLETQYF.

V and J are TRBV7-9 and TRBJ2-3, with D hard to call. The CDR3 spans 15 residues. V dropped 2 bases and J dropped 4 bases, with 13 bases sitting between them. The germline V gene encodes CDR1 SEHNR and CDR2 FQNEAQ (reference sequence). The CDR3 reads CASSLKGIIADTQYF. CDR3 nucleotides: TGTGCCAGCAGCTTAAAAGGTATCATCGCAGATACGCAGTATTTT.

The chain employs TRBV10-3 and TRBJ2-7, with 9 bases aligning to TRBD1. Germline lookup yields CDR1 ENHRY and CDR2 SYGVKD. There are 14 residues in the CDR3. V trimming: 6 bases; J trimming: 6 bases; junction bases outside the gene matches: 9. CDR3 sequence (DNA): TGTGCCATCAGACCGGGACAGGGAGTGCGCGAGCAGTACTTC. It is translated as CAIRPGQGVREQYF.

This clone was recorded only once. The V and J genes are TRBV21-1 and TRBJ2-7; the D call in the table, TRBD1, was not verified against the DNA. TRBV21-1 is a recognized pseudogene. The CDR3 extends over 14 amino acids. The CDR3: CASSTPDRGDEQYF. CDR3 nucleotides: TGTGCCAGCAGCACTCCGGACAGGGGCGACGAGCAGTACTTC.

The chain has TRBV14 and TRBJ2-7; no clear D. V was shortened by 5 bases and J by 4 bases, with 6 bases between the two germline ends. Germline V CDR1 and CDR2: SGHDN, FVKESK. The CDR3 loop spans 11 amino acids. This CDR3 is CASSYLYEQYF. CDR3 nucleotides: TGTGCCAGCAGCTATCTTTACGAGCAGTACTTC.

The V call is TRBV10-3, the J call TRBJ1-3, with D uncertain. Looked up from germline, CDR1 is ENHRY and CDR2 is SYGVKD. This CDR3 spans 12 amino acids. V was shortened by 3 bases and J by 8 bases, with 8 bases between the two germline ends. The CDR3 bases are TGTGCCATCAGTGAAAACCGGGACACCATATATTTT. Residues: CAISENRDTIYF.

The gene calls are TRBV7-2 and TRBJ2-1, with TRBD2 matching over 11 bases. Germline V lookup: CDR1 SGHTA, CDR2 FQGNSA. V dropped 5 bases and J dropped 6; count of bases not matched to a gene: 9. This CDR3 has 16 amino acids. CDR3: CASSTLSGRGLNEQFF. CDR3 nucleotides: TGTGCCAGCAGCACACTTAGCGGGAGGGGTCTCAATGAGCAGTTCTTC.

The V call is TRBV7-9, the J call TRBJ1-2; the D is unclear. The CDR3 extends over 15 amino acids. Germline V CDR1 and CDR2: SEHNR, FQNEAQ (reference sequence). V was pared by 1 base and J by 6 bases, with 15 bases between. CDR3 nucleotide sequence: TGTGCCAGCAGCTTAGGTAGAGGGAATGAAAATGGCTACACCTTC. Amino acid sequence: CASSLGRGNENGYTF. Supplemented by reference TRBV7-9 and TRBJ1-2, the full variable domain reads DTGVSQNPRHKITKRGQNVTFRCDPISEHNRLYWYRQTLGQGPEFLTYFQNEAQLEKSRLLSDRFSAERPKGSFSTLEIQRTEQGDSAMYLCASSLGRGNENGYTFGSGTRLTVV.

This clone came up once. This sequence joins TRBV4-1 and TRBJ2-5; the match to TRBD2 covers 7 bases. With V trimmed by 2 bases and J by 2 bases, 14 bases remained unmatched. The CDR3 length is 18 residues. The germline V gene has CDR1 MGHRA and CDR2 YSYEKL. Written as DNA, the CDR3 is TGCGCCAGCAGCCAATCCAATACCCCGGGACTACTACAAGAGACCCAGTACTTC. Its protein product is CASSQSNTPGLLQETQYF.

The chain recombines TRBV5-1 with TRBJ2-1; D is possibly TRBD1 or TRBD2 (5 bases each). V lost 4 bases and J 0 bases, leaving 26 bases between the germline ends. There are 20 residues in the CDR3. Germline CDR1 SGHRS, CDR2 YFSETQ. CDR3 residues: CASSRVAGWETLSSYNEQFF. The DNA for the CDR3 is TGCGCCAGCAGCCGGGTAGCAGGGTGGGAGACTCTAAGCTCCTACAATGAGCAGTTCTTC.

The chain combines TRBV28 with TRBJ2-7; perhaps TRBD2 as D (6 bases). The CDR3 spans 13 residues. The V and J ends lost 8 bases and 3 bases respectively, with 14 bases between them. The germline CDR1 and CDR2 sequences are MDHEN and SYDVKM. The CDR3 region is CASGTGWGYEQYF. The CDR3 DNA is TGTGCCAGCGGGACTGGCTGGGGCTACGAGCAGTACTTC.

This chain connects TRBV5-1 to TRBJ2-2, with D hard to call. Germline assignment: CDR1 SGHRS and CDR2 YFSETQ. The CDR3 covers 14 residues. V lost 3 bases to trimming and J lost 6 bases, with 12 bases between them. CDR3 region: CASSWGNGAGELFF. The CDR3 DNA reads TGCGCCAGCAGCTGGGGAAACGGAGCCGGGGAGCTGTTTTTT.

J is TRBJ1-2 and V is TRBV5-4; D uncertain. From germline, CDR1 is SGHNT and CDR2 YYREEE (reference sequence). The CDR3 runs 15 residues. V dropped 4 bases and J dropped 2 bases, with 15 bases sitting between them. CDR3 sequence: CASSPQNMINYGYTF. Here the CDR3 DNA reads TGTGCCAGCAGCCCCCAGAACATGATCAACTATGGCTACACCTTC.

Here the CDR3 DNA reads TGCGCCAGCAGCCCCCGGGGTAGCGGGGGTGGAGATACGCAGTATTTT. It translates to CASSPRGSGGGDTQYF. This chain connects TRBV4-1 to TRBJ2-3; 9 bases are a match to TRBD2. The CDR3 has 16 amino acids. The V segment lost 4 bases and the J segment 5 bases; nucleotides outside the gene matches: 10. CDR1 and CDR2 from the germline V gene are MGHRA and YSYEKL.

This chain uses TRBV11-3 with TRBJ1-2, with TRBD1 matching 7 bases. V gave up 5 bases and J gave up 4 bases; unmatched junction bases: 10. The CDR3 totals 15 residues. Germline V lookup: CDR1 SGHNT, CDR2 YENEEA. The CDR3: CASSPRQGSGYGYTF. CDR3 DNA sequence: TGTGCCAGCAGCCCCCGACAGGGTAGTGGCTATGGCTACACCTTC.

About this clone itself: It is likely a read error: a sequence one base away is far more abundant. This chain joins TRBV5-1 and TRBJ1-1; tentatively, D is TRBD1 (6 bases). The length of the CDR3 is 14 residues. The germline V gene encodes CDR1 SGHRS and CDR2 YFSETQ. Trimming left V 4 bases short and J 2 bases short, with 12 bases between. CDR3 in amino acids: CASSRRTANTEAFF. Written as DNA, the CDR3 is TGCGCCAGCAGCCGGAGGACAGCTAACACTGAAGCTTTCTTT.

This clone has just one count. The chain joins TRBV10-3 to TRBJ2-5, with D perhaps matching TRBD1 or TRBD2 (6 bases each). Germline V gives CDR1 ENHRY, CDR2 SYGVKD. Trimming took off 2 bases at V and 5 bases at J, with 12 bases between the two ends. The CDR3 covers 14 residues. The CDR3 DNA sequence: TGTGCCATCAGTGAGAACGGGGGCCGGGAGACCCAGTACTTC. Translated: CAISENGGRETQYF.

This rearrangement joins TRBV5-5 to TRBJ1-1, with D unresolved. V was pared by 2 bases and J by 4 bases, with 9 bases between. Germline V gene data show CDR1 as SGHKS and CDR2 as YYEKEE (reference sequence). The CDR3 loop spans 13 amino acids. The CDR3 reads CASSFVEGTEAFF. The CDR3 bases are TGTGCCAGCAGCTTCGTGGAGGGCACTGAAGCTTTCTTT.

To note about this clone: The sample holds other DNA sequences that translate to the same CDR3. The chain is built from TRBV30 and TRBJ2-1; no clear D. Trimming left V 1 base short and J 3 bases short, with 1 base between. The CDR3 spans 11 residues. In germline, CDR1 is GTSNPN, CDR2 SVGIG (reference sequence). The CDR3 spells CAWSDYNEQFF. Here the CDR3 DNA reads TGTGCCTGGAGTGACTACAATGAGCAGTTCTTC.

Of note for this clone: At the DNA level, this CDR3 is encoded by other sequences in the same sample as well. The V and J genes are TRBV2 and TRBJ2-5; unclear D gene. The CDR3 contains 13 residues. Germline CDR1 reads SNHLY; CDR2 reads FYNNEI. V lost 2 bases to trimming and J lost 4 bases, with 8 bases between them. This CDR3 is CASSERRLETQYF. CDR3 nucleotides: TGTGCCAGCAGTGAACGAAGGTTAGAGACCCAGTACTTC.

The chain recombines TRBV4-1 with TRBJ1-5, with no clear D. Germline V gene lookup returns CDR1 MGHRA and CDR2 YSYEKL. The CDR3 runs to 15 residues. V lost 0 bases and J lost 6, with 12 bases in between. CDR3 protein: CASSQEAYLIQPQHF. The DNA of the CDR3 is TGCGCCAGCAGCCAAGAGGCTTACCTCATTCAGCCCCAGCATTTT.

This clone came up once. The rearrangement links TRBV5-1 to TRBJ2-7; D possibly corresponds to TRBD2 (6 bases). The CDR3 is made up of 20 amino acids. Germline V CDR1 and CDR2: SGHRS, YFSETQ. Trimming removed 1 base from V and 2 bases from J, with 28 bases in between. The CDR3 here is CASSLTTLISGRGDTYEQYF. The DNA of the CDR3 is TGCGCCAGCAGCTTGACAACACTCATCTCAGGGCGGGGTGATACCTACGAGCAGTACTTC.

In nucleotides, the CDR3 is TGTGCCAGCAGCTTAGGACGATTAAGGAGCACAGATACGCAGTATTTT. Translation: CASSLGRLRSTDTQYF. The chain employs TRBV13 and TRBJ2-3; D unclear. Trimming stripped 0 bases from V and 0 bases from J, with 10 bases between. The CDR3 runs 16 residues. Per the germline V gene, CDR1 is PRHDT and CDR2 is FYEKMQ (reference sequence).